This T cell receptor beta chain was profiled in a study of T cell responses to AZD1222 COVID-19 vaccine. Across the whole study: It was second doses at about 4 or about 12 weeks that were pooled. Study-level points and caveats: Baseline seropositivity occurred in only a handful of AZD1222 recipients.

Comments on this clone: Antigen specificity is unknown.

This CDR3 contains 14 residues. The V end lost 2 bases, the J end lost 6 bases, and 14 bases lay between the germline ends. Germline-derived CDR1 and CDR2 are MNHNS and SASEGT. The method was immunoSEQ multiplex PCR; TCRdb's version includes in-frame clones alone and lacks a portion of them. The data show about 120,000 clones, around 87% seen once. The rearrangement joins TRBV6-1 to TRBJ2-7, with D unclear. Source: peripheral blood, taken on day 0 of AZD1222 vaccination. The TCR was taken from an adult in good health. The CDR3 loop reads CASSERRAVTEQYF. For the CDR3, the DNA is TGTGCCAGCAGTGAACGCCGGGCAGTAACCGAGCAGTACTTC.